These T cell receptor beta chains were read from a single sample in a study of T cells in localized non-small cell lung cancer. Clones were sequenced by immunoSEQ multiplex PCR, and TCRdb holds only the in-frame ones, with some missing. The sample includes about 35,000 clones, 90% of them seen just once. The sample consisted of peripheral blood, taken before any cancer treatment. These receptors were obtained from a man between 35 and 75 years old with stage I lung adenocarcinoma. CDR3s include the opening cysteine and the closing phenylalanine or tryptophan. Fields, in order: V gene, clone size, J gene, D gene, CDR3 DNA, CDR3 protein. D genes are given only for firm matches. Some rows mark clone size as missing; the rest say once, few, many or name a class of expanded clone.

v_gene: TRBV5-1
abundance: -
j_gene: TRBJ2-3
d_gene: -
CDR3nt: TGCGCCAGCAGCTTTAAAGACAGGGATACGCAGTATTTT
CDR3aa: CASSFKDRDTQYF

v_gene: TRBV10-3
abundance: -
j_gene: TRBJ2-1
d_gene: -
CDR3nt: TGTGCCATCAGCATTAGGGGCGATGAGCAGTTCTTC
CDR3aa: CAISIRGDEQFF

v_gene: TRBV9
abundance: -
j_gene: TRBJ2-6
d_gene: -
CDR3nt: TGTGCCAGCAGCGTAGACGGCTCTGGGGCCAACGTCCTGACTTTC
CDR3aa: CASSVDGSGANVLTF

v_gene: TRBV11-2
abundance: -
j_gene: TRBJ1-1
d_gene: -
CDR3nt: TGTGCCAGCAGCTTAAACAGGCTCTCCACTGAAGCTTTCTTT
CDR3aa: CASSLNRLSTEAFF

v_gene: TRBV5-1
abundance: few
j_gene: TRBJ2-3
d_gene: -
CDR3nt: TGCGCCAGCAGCCCTGAGGACGGCACAGATACGCAGTATTTT
CDR3aa: CASSPEDGTDTQYF

v_gene: TRBV29-1
abundance: -
j_gene: TRBJ2-1
d_gene: -
CDR3nt: TGCAGCGTCGCGGGACAGTCCTACAATGAGCAGTTCTTC
CDR3aa: CSVAGQSYNEQFF

v_gene: TRBV10-3
abundance: -
j_gene: TRBJ1-2
d_gene: -
CDR3nt: TGTGCCATCAGTGAGCATGCCGGGACCCTAACACTATATGGCTACACCTTC
CDR3aa: CAISEHAGTLTLYGYTF

v_gene: TRBV5-1
abundance: once
j_gene: TRBJ2-3
d_gene: -
CDR3nt: TGCGCCAGCAGCCTGGGACGCACAGATACGCAGTATTTT
CDR3aa: CASSLGRTDTQYF

v_gene: TRBV6-4
abundance: -
j_gene: TRBJ1-1
d_gene: -
CDR3nt: TGTGCCAGCAGTCCCCAGGGTTCGGGAAGCACTGAAGCTTTCTTT
CDR3aa: CASSPQGSGSTEAFF

v_gene: TRBV6-5
abundance: -
j_gene: TRBJ1-6
d_gene: -
CDR3nt: TGTGCCAGCAGTTACTCGGGTAGTATTGAGTATTCACCCCTCCACTTT
CDR3aa: CASSYSGSIEYSPLHF

v_gene: TRBV13
abundance: -
j_gene: TRBJ2-5
d_gene: TRBD1
CDR3nt: TGTGCCAGCAGCTCCTTCAGGACAGGGTGGAAGACCCAGTACTTC
CDR3aa: CASSSFRTGWKTQYF

v_gene: TRBV7-8
abundance: -
j_gene: TRBJ2-7
d_gene: -
CDR3nt: TGTGCCAGCAGCCTAGGGACGGTCTACGAGCAGTACTTC
CDR3aa: CASSLGTVYEQYF

v_gene: TRBV5-1
abundance: few
j_gene: TRBJ2-7
d_gene: TRBD1
CDR3nt: TGCGCCAGCAGCCCTAGGACAGGGGGCTACGAGCAGTACTTC
CDR3aa: CASSPRTGGYEQYF

v_gene: TRBV6-6
abundance: -
j_gene: TRBJ1-6
d_gene: -
CDR3nt: TGTGCCAGCAGTTACTCGGGGAGTTACGAGGGGTCACCCCTCCACTTT
CDR3aa: CASSYSGSYEGSPLHF

v_gene: TRBV5-8
abundance: -
j_gene: TRBJ1-1
d_gene: -
CDR3nt: TGTGCCAGCAGCTTGGGGGCATCGAACACTGAAGCTTTCTTT
CDR3aa: CASSLGASNTEAFF

v_gene: TRBV5-1
abundance: -
j_gene: TRBJ1-1
d_gene: -
CDR3nt: TGCGCCAGCACGGGGGGCCTGAACACTGAAGTAATCTTT
CDR3aa: CASTGGLNTEVIF

v_gene: TRBV30
abundance: -
j_gene: TRBJ1-6
d_gene: -
CDR3nt: TGTGCCTGGAGTGTGGAAGACTTCGCCTCACCCCTCCACTTT
CDR3aa: CAWSVEDFASPLHF

v_gene: TRBV7-8
abundance: -
j_gene: TRBJ2-7
d_gene: -
CDR3nt: TGTGCCAGCAGCTCGCAGGGGTACGAGCAGTACTTC
CDR3aa: CASSSQGYEQYF

v_gene: TRBV21-1
abundance: -
j_gene: TRBJ2-2
d_gene: -
CDR3nt: TGTGCCAGCATCGGACAGGATTCGAAAACCGGGGAGCTGTTTTTT
CDR3aa: CASIGQDSKTGELFF

v_gene: TRBV4-1
abundance: -
j_gene: TRBJ1-1
d_gene: TRBD1
CDR3nt: TGCGCCAGCAGCCAAGATAAACGGACAGGCATTGAAGCTTTCTTT
CDR3aa: CASSQDKRTGIEAFF

v_gene: TRBV27
abundance: -
j_gene: TRBJ1-4
d_gene: TRBD1
CDR3nt: TGTGCCAGCAGCAGCCATCCTCAGGGGGAGAAACTGTTTTTT
CDR3aa: CASSSHPQGEKLFF

v_gene: TRBV5-1
abundance: once
j_gene: TRBJ1-1
d_gene: -
CDR3nt: TGCGCCAGCAGCTTGGGAGGTTTCGGGGGCAACACTGAAGCTTTCTTT
CDR3aa: CASSLGGFGGNTEAFF

v_gene: TRBV4-1
abundance: -
j_gene: TRBJ2-3
d_gene: -
CDR3nt: TGCGCCAGCAGCCAAGTAACCCCAGATACGCAGTATTTT
CDR3aa: CASSQVTPDTQYF

v_gene: TRBV4-1
abundance: -
j_gene: TRBJ1-6
d_gene: TRBD1
CDR3nt: TGCGCCAGCAGAGAGGCGCCGGGACAGGGGATTTCACCCCTCCACTTT
CDR3aa: CASREAPGQGISPLHF

v_gene: TRBV19
abundance: -
j_gene: TRBJ1-1
d_gene: -
CDR3nt: TGTGCCAGTAGTGTAGGACTATCCGGGACGGTAGCTTTCTTT
CDR3aa: CASSVGLSGTVAFF

v_gene: TRBV4-1
abundance: once
j_gene: TRBJ2-5
d_gene: -
CDR3nt: TGCGCCAGCAGCCAATCCCCCGGGGGTGGGGAAGAGACCCAGTACTTC
CDR3aa: CASSQSPGGGEETQYF

v_gene: TRBV10-3
abundance: -
j_gene: TRBJ2-1
d_gene: TRBD2
CDR3nt: TGTGCCACCAGACTAGCGGGGGCCTACAATGAGCAGTTCTTC
CDR3aa: CATRLAGAYNEQFF

v_gene: TRBV7-8
abundance: -
j_gene: TRBJ2-3
d_gene: -
CDR3nt: TGTGCCAGCAGCTTTCAGGGAGCAGATACGCAGTATTTT
CDR3aa: CASSFQGADTQYF

v_gene: TRBV7-9
abundance: -
j_gene: TRBJ2-2
d_gene: TRBD1
CDR3nt: TGTGCCAGCAGCTTGGGACAGGGGGTGCACCGGGGAGCTGTTTTT
CDR3aa: CASSLGQGVHRGAVF

v_gene: TRBV5-8
abundance: -
j_gene: TRBJ2-3
d_gene: TRBD1
CDR3nt: TGTGCCAGCAGCTTTGGACAGGGTAGCACAGATACGCAGTATTTT
CDR3aa: CASSFGQGSTDTQYF

v_gene: TRBV7-2
abundance: -
j_gene: TRBJ1-5
d_gene: -
CDR3nt: TGTGCCAGCAGCTTGCAGAGGGGGGGGCAGCCCCAGCATTTT
CDR3aa: CASSLQRGGQPQHF

v_gene: TRBV7-9
abundance: -
j_gene: TRBJ1-5
d_gene: TRBD1
CDR3nt: TGTGCCAGCCTTGAACTCGGGGACAGGGAATTATCTCAGCCCCAGCATTTT
CDR3aa: CASLELGDRELSQPQHF

v_gene: TRBV27
abundance: -
j_gene: TRBJ2-7
d_gene: TRBD1
CDR3nt: TGTGCCAGCAGTTTACAAGGACAGGGTAGAGACGAGCAGTACTTC
CDR3aa: CASSLQGQGRDEQYF

v_gene: TRBV30
abundance: -
j_gene: TRBJ1-1
d_gene: -
CDR3nt: TGTGCCTGGAGTCTATCTCGGGGGACTGAAGCTTTCTTT
CDR3aa: CAWSLSRGTEAFF

v_gene: TRBV19
abundance: -
j_gene: TRBJ1-3
d_gene: -
CDR3nt: TGTGCCAGTCACCCGGGACAACTACTCTCTGGAAACACCATATATTTT
CDR3aa: CASHPGQLLSGNTIYF

v_gene: TRBV9
abundance: -
j_gene: TRBJ1-3
d_gene: TRBD1
CDR3nt: TGTGCCAGCAGCCGTACAGGGGGTTCTGGAAACACCATATATTTT
CDR3aa: CASSRTGGSGNTIYF

v_gene: TRBV19
abundance: -
j_gene: TRBJ1-1
d_gene: TRBD1
CDR3nt: TGTGCCAGTAAGGAGACAGGGTTCGCTGAAGCTTTCTTT
CDR3aa: CASKETGFAEAFF

v_gene: TRBV27
abundance: -
j_gene: TRBJ1-6
d_gene: TRBD1
CDR3nt: TGTGCCAGCAGTTTCGGTACAGGGGGCAATTCACCCCTCCACTTT
CDR3aa: CASSFGTGGNSPLHF

v_gene: TRBV6-6
abundance: -
j_gene: TRBJ2-5
d_gene: -
CDR3nt: TGTGCCAGCAGTTACGCGGCACAAGGTGGAGAGACCCAGTACTTC
CDR3aa: CASSYAAQGGETQYF